This entry is about one T cell receptor beta chain. The assay was immunoSEQ multiplex PCR, and TCRdb's table has in-frame clones only and misses some. The sample comprises around 70,000 clones, around 87% of which are singletons, and around 2.3% rests with the top ten. The sample originates from a study of control samples from healthy donors and cancer patients. Losses at the gene ends were 6 bases for V and 8 bases for J; bases not matched to a gene: 5. Germline V gene sequence: CDR1 LNHNV, CDR2 YYDKDF (reference sequence). The CDR3 is made up of 13 amino acids. This receptor was obtained from a woman between 45 and 65 years old with head and neck cancer. Sequenced material: PBMCs. This chain connects TRBV15 to TRBJ1-4; 8 positions match TRBD1. The CDR3 reads CATRPGTGEKLFF. Written as DNA, the CDR3 is TGTGCCACCAGACCGGGGACAGGCGAAAAACTGTTTTTT.